Each of the 25 T cell receptor beta chains below was sequenced from the same sample in a study of T-cell reconstitution after alpha-beta-depleted transplantation in children. Unique molecular identifiers featured in how the TCRbeta library was prepared. TCRdb used MiXCR to reprocess the PCR reads, holding one entry per CDR3 protein. Among around 240,000 distinct CDR3 sequences listed, 6.5% to 10% were seen once. The sample was PBMCs, mostly from graft donor cells, taken 180 days after TCRalphabeta/CD19-depleted stem cell transplant. Receptor source: a male patient aged 10-17 years who had a stem cell transplant for acute lymphoblastic leukemia, so the T cells may come from the graft donor.

The V and J genes are TRBV5-1 and TRBJ2-2; 14 bases align to TRBD2. V shed 1 base, J shed 1 base, and the junction held 9 bases outside the gene matches. Germline V gene lookup returns CDR1 SGHRS and CDR2 YFSETQ. CDR3 size: 20 residues. The CDR3 region has the DNA TGCGCCAGCAGCTTGTTGGGGACTAGCGGGGGCCCGGGGAACACCGGGGAGCTGTTTTTT. This gives the protein CASSLLGTSGGPGNTGELFF.

This clonotype was counted many times. The chain joins TRBV5-6 to TRBJ1-2; 7 bases fit TRBD1. Trimming cost V 1 base and J 6 bases; bases outside gene matches: 0. Germline V gene lookup returns CDR1 SGHDT and CDR2 YYEEEE. The CDR3 totals 12 residues. CDR3 in DNA: TGTGCCAGCAGCTTGAGGGGGCATGGCTACACCTTC. Translating gives CASSLRGHGYTF.

This clonotype has just a few counts. V gene TRBV20-1 combines with J gene TRBJ1-5, with TRBD1 identical over 7 bases. The CDR3 has 14 amino acids. V shed 3 bases, J shed 3 bases, and the junction held 5 bases outside the gene matches. Germline assignment: CDR1 DFQATT and CDR2 SNEGSKA (reference sequence). The CDR3 region has the DNA TGCAGTGCTAGCCCCACAGGGGCCAATCAGCCCCAGCATTTT. Translating gives CSASPTGANQPQHF.

This clonotype was counted ten times or more. The chain has TRBV20-1 and TRBJ1-2, with D possibly matching TRBD1 (5 bases). Germline CDR1 is DFQATT and CDR2 is SNEGSKA (reference sequence). The CDR3 extends over 13 amino acids. V lost 2 bases, J lost 8 bases, and 15 bases lay in between. CDR3 coding DNA: TGCAGTGCTAGATTCCCAGGGATGGGCGGCTACACCTTC. Its protein is CSARFPGMGGYTF.

This clonotype was observed at least ten times. This rearrangement joins TRBV10-3 to TRBJ2-5, with 7 bases identical to TRBD1. The ends lost 2 bases at V and 5 bases at J; junction bases unmatched: 8. Germline CDR1 and CDR2: ENHRY and SYGVKD. This CDR3 has 15 residues. CDR3 in amino acids: CAISELKQGWETQYF. The CDR3 nucleotides read TGTGCCATCAGTGAGCTGAAACAGGGGTGGGAGACCCAGTACTTC.

This clonotype was observed many times. The rearrangement joins TRBV6-1 to TRBJ1-6; D gene unclear. Germline CDR1 reads MNHNS; CDR2 reads SASEGT. Between the trimmed V and J ends, which lost 2 bases and 7 bases, there was a span of 9 bases. The CDR3 consists of 14 residues. The CDR3 nucleotides read TGTGCCAGCAGTGAACACAGAGGGAATTCACCCCTCCACTTT. Amino acid sequence: CASSEHRGNSPLHF.

This clonotype was picked up many times. The chain has TRBV2 and TRBJ2-1; the match to TRBD1 covers 7 bases. Trimming took 5 bases from V and 4 from J; bases not matched to a gene: 5. Per the germline V gene, CDR1 is SNHLY and CDR2 is FYNNEI. CDR3 length: 14 residues. Written as DNA, the CDR3 is TGTGCCAGCAGTACAGGGGTAGGTTACAATGAGCAGTTCTTC. Protein sequence: CASSTGVGYNEQFF. Full variable domain (missing parts from reference TRBV2 and TRBJ2-1): EPEVTQTPSHQVTQMGQEVILRCVPISNHLYFYWYRQILGQKVEFLVSFYNNEISEKSEIFDDQFSVERPDGSNFTLKIRSTKLEDSAMYFCASSTGVGYNEQFFGPGTRLTVL.

This clonotype was seen many times. The chain recombines TRBV13 with TRBJ2-2; TRBD1 matches 8 bases. The CDR3 has 14 residues. CDR1 is PRHDT and CDR2 is FYEKMQ in the germline V gene (reference sequence). Trimming cost V 5 bases and J 7 bases; bases outside gene matches: 6. Written as DNA, the CDR3 is TGTGCCAGCAGCCCACCAGGGGGCCACGGGGAGCTGTTTTTT. Protein product: CASSPPGGHGELFF.

This clonotype was counted ten times or more. The J gene is TRBJ1-1, the V gene TRBV28; D perhaps matches TRBD1 (5 bases). CDR1 MDHEN and CDR2 SYDVKM come from the germline V gene. V was cut by 6 bases and J by 0 bases, with 20 bases left in between. The CDR3 loop spans 17 amino acids. CDR3 DNA: TGTGCCAGCAGCCAACCCCGCCCAGGGCTCATGAACACTGAAGCTTTCTTT. It specifies CASSQPRPGLMNTEAFF.

This clonotype has at least ten counts. J is TRBJ2-7 and V is TRBV29-1; D possibly corresponds to TRBD2 (5 bases). V was shortened by 0 bases and J by 6 bases, with 9 bases between the two germline ends. Germline CDR1 reads SQVTM; CDR2 reads ANQGSEA. The CDR3 consists of 12 residues. The CDR3, as DNA: TGCAGCGTTGAAGATAAGAGGGCCGAGCAGTACTTC. Translation gives CSVEDKRAEQYF.

This clonotype was counted ten times or more. The J gene is TRBJ2-3, the V gene TRBV7-8; 14 nucleotides agree with TRBD2. CDR1 and CDR2 from the germline V gene are SGHVS and FQNEAQ. V dropped 5 bases and J dropped 2; count of bases not matched to a gene: 15. CDR3 length equals 20 residues. CDR3 residues: CASSPYPGLAGVGFTDTQYF. In nucleotides, the CDR3 is TGTGCCAGCAGCCCCTACCCGGGACTAGCGGGAGTGGGGTTCACAGATACGCAGTATTTT. The whole variable domain, filled in from reference TRBV7-8 and TRBJ2-3, reads GAGVSQSPRYKVAKRGQDVALRCDPISGHVSLFWYQQALGQGPEFLTYFQNEAQLDKSGLPSDRFFAERPEGSVSTLKIQRTQQEDSAVYLCASSPYPGLAGVGFTDTQYFGPGTRLTVL.

About this clonotype: Given a much more abundant clone one base away, this may be a read error. V gene TRBV7-6 combines with J gene TRBJ2-7, with 7 bases aligning to TRBD1. Germline lookup yields CDR1 SGHVS and CDR2 FNYEAQ. This CDR3 is built from 16 residues. The CDR3 region has the DNA TGTGCCGGCAGCCCAGACAGGGTGTGGGGACCCTACGAGCAGTACTTC. Translated: CAGSPDRVWGPYEQYF.

The chain uses TRBV12-3 or TRBV12-4 and TRBJ1-5; 7 nucleotides align to TRBD1. There are 15 residues in the CDR3. Trimming cost V 4 bases and J 3 bases; bases outside gene matches: 6. The CDR3 region is CASSSTGYNNQPQHF. DNA for the CDR3: TGTGCCAGCAGTTCGACAGGGTATAACAATCAGCCCCAGCATTTT.

This clonotype was found many times. V usage is TRBV20-1 and J usage is TRBJ2-1, with 10 bases aligning to TRBD1. From germline, CDR1 is DFQATT and CDR2 SNEGSKA (reference sequence). V trimming: 2 bases; J trimming: 7 bases; junction bases outside the gene matches: 5. The CDR3 is 14 amino acids. The CDR3 DNA follows: TGCAGTGCTAGATGGGACAGGGGCCGAAATGAGCAGTTCTTC. Protein: CSARWDRGRNEQFF.

Many counts were recorded for this clonotype. The chain recombines TRBV28 with TRBJ1-2; 10 nucleotides line up with TRBD1. This CDR3 comprises 19 residues. V was pared by 1 base and J by 3 bases, with 14 bases of the junction left unmatched. Per the germline V gene, CDR1 is MDHEN and CDR2 is SYDVKM. CDR3 loop: CASSLFTRRQGAAYYGYTF. The DNA of the CDR3 is TGTGCCAGCAGTTTATTTACCCGGCGACAGGGGGCAGCCTACTATGGCTACACCTTC.

This clonotype has ten or more counts. The chain joins TRBV5-6 to TRBJ1-1; TRBD1 aligns across 8 bases. Germline V gene lookup returns CDR1 SGHDT and CDR2 YYEEEE. The CDR3 length is 13 residues. Trimming cost V 1 base and J 5 bases; bases outside gene matches: 1. The CDR3 DNA reads as TGTGCCAGCAGCTTGCAGGGGGCGACTGAAGCTTTCTTT. It codes for CASSLQGATEAFF.

Notes on this clonotype: A read error is possible here, since a much larger clone lies one base away. This chain joins TRBV12-3 or TRBV12-4 and TRBJ1-2; D call uncertain. The CDR3 totals 14 residues. The CDR3 here is CASSLGSFQAGYAF. For the CDR3, the DNA is TGTGCCAGCAGTTTAGGGTCCTTTCAGGCTGGCTACGCCTTC.

The chain has TRBV3-1 and TRBJ2-1; 10 bases agree with TRBD2. Looked up from germline, CDR1 is LGHDT and CDR2 is YNNKEL (reference sequence). This CDR3 comprises 19 residues. V lost 11 bases, J lost 1 base, and 20 bases stayed unmatched. Here the CDR3 reads CAFRAPGLAKRGSYNEQFF. The DNA for the CDR3 is TGTGCCTTCAGAGCCCCGGGACTAGCGAAACGGGGTTCCTACAATGAGCAGTTCTTC.

This clonotype came up many times. CDR3 sequence reads: CATSRVVVKNIQYF. CDR3 in DNA: TGTGCCACCAGCAGAGTAGTGGTCAAAAACATTCAGTACTTC. J is TRBJ2-4 and V is TRBV15; D is undetermined. The CDR3 has 14 amino acids. The germline gives CDR1 LNHNV, CDR2 YYDKDF (reference sequence). With 1 base removed from V and 3 bases from J, the gap between germline ends came to 7 bases. Combining the CDR3 with reference TRBV15 and TRBJ2-4 gives the whole variable domain DAMVIQNPRYQVTQFGKPVTLSCSQTLNHNVMYWYQQKSSQAPKLLFHYYDKDFNNEADTPDNFQSRRPNTSFCFLDIRSPGLGDTAMYLCATSRVVVKNIQYFGAGTRLSVL.

This chain joins TRBV20-1 and TRBJ2-3, with TRBD2 matching over 10 bases. With V trimmed by 4 bases and J by 6 bases, 7 bases remained unmatched. There are 14 residues in the CDR3. Per the germline V gene, CDR1 is DFQATT and CDR2 is SNEGSKA (reference sequence). The CDR3 is CSAIPGTSEDTQYF. CDR3 DNA: TGCAGTGCTATCCCCGGGACTAGCGAGGATACGCAGTATTTT.

The sample holds many counts of this clonotype. V gene TRBV18 combines with J gene TRBJ1-2; TRBD1 aligns across 7 bases. The CDR3 spans 14 residues. The germline CDR1 and CDR2 sequences are KGHSH and LQKENI. Germline trimming cut 3 bases from V and 5 bases from J; bases unmatched to any gene: 6. The CDR3 reads CASSPTGQLYGYTF. The CDR3 region has the DNA TGTGCCAGCTCACCTACGGGACAGCTTTATGGCTACACCTTC.

This clonotype was found many times. V usage is TRBV6-5 and J usage is TRBJ1-4; D may be TRBD1 (5 bases). The CDR3 consists of 15 residues. Germline CDR1 and CDR2: MNHEY and SVGAGI. Deletions cut 0 bases from V and 7 bases from J, with 12 bases between. The CDR3 DNA is TGTGCCAGCAGTTACTCAGGGACCTGGGGTGAAAAACTGTTTTTT. This encodes CASSYSGTWGEKLFF.

This clonotype was recorded many times. The genes are TRBV9 and TRBJ2-3; TRBD2 might be the D (6 bases). This CDR3 spans 16 amino acids. V was shortened by 0 bases and J by 6 bases, with 17 bases between the two germline ends. From germline, CDR1 is SGDLS and CDR2 YYNGEE. CDR3 coding DNA: TGTGCCAGCAGCGTAGGACCGGGGGTCGGGGCGGATACGCAGTATTTT. As protein: CASSVGPGVGADTQYF.

Concerning this clonotype: One junction end does not reproduce the germline sequence, and a read error may be involved. This chain connects TRBV12-3 or TRBV12-4 to TRBJ1-5; perhaps TRBD1 as D (5 bases). The CDR3 consists of 15 residues. The CDR3 is CANSFGRGSNQPQHF. In DNA, the CDR3 is TGTGCCAACAGTTTCGGGAGGGGTAGCAATCAGCCCCAGCATTTT.

This clonotype was detected ten times or more. The chain carries TRBV14 and TRBJ2-7; perhaps D is TRBD1 or TRBD2 (5 bases each). The germline V gene encodes CDR1 SGHDN and CDR2 FVKESK. The V gene lost 5 bases and the J gene lost 1 base, with 21 bases spanning the gap. The CDR3 has 17 amino acids. DNA of the CDR3: TGTGCCAGCAGCAAAAGCCCCGTACCGGGACCATCCTACGAGCAGTACTTC. It encodes CASSKSPVPGPSYEQYF.